This T cell receptor beta chain was obtained from a study of blood T cell repertoires in COVID-19. The wider study: Spain, Italy and the United States supplied samples that represented acute and convalescent COVID-19. Sample material is recorded as cDNA or gDNA derived from T cells, B-cell-depleted T cells, or PBMCs.

Sequencing was performed with immunoSEQ multiplex PCR; in TCRdb, only in-frame clones are kept and a portion is missing. This repertoire shows fewer than 350,000 clones, around 90% found once; its top ten account for less than 3.5%. Germline V gene sequence: CDR1 SEHNR, CDR2 FQNEAQ (reference sequence). Trimming shortened V by 1 base and J by 9 bases, and 15 bases separated the two germline ends. The CDR3 has 14 residues. The chain recombines TRBV7-9 with TRBJ1-1, with D possibly being TRBD1 (6 bases). Sample: PBMCs or T cells enriched from blood (not recorded which). This TCR was sampled from a man aged 40-49 years who had been exposed to COVID-19. The CDR3 nucleotides read TGTGCCAGCAGCTTAGGGGGGCAATGGAGCCAAGCTTTCTTT. Translating gives CASSLGGQWSQAFF.